This T cell receptor beta chain was identified during a study of OX40 agonist ivuxolimab in advanced cancers. Using immunoSEQ multiplex PCR, the repertoire was profiled, and TCRdb retains in-frame clones only, with some absent. Of approximately 100,000 clones in the sample, roughly 89% are singletons; the top ten hold approximately 0.8%. Germline-derived CDR1 and CDR2 are MDHEN and SYDVKM. CDR3 length: 15 amino acids. Trimming removed 5 bases from V and 0 bases from J, with 13 bases in between. The source was CD4+ or CD8+ T cells sorted from blood, collected in a trial of the OX40 agonist ivuxolimab. This chain uses TRBV28 with TRBJ1-1; no clear D gene. The receptor's source is an adult with an advanced solid tumor such as melanoma, head and neck, liver or kidney cancer. The chain's CDR3 is CASSPAGVVNTEAFF. Here the CDR3 DNA reads TGTGCCAGCAGTCCCGCGGGTGTAGTGAACACTGAAGCTTTCTTT.